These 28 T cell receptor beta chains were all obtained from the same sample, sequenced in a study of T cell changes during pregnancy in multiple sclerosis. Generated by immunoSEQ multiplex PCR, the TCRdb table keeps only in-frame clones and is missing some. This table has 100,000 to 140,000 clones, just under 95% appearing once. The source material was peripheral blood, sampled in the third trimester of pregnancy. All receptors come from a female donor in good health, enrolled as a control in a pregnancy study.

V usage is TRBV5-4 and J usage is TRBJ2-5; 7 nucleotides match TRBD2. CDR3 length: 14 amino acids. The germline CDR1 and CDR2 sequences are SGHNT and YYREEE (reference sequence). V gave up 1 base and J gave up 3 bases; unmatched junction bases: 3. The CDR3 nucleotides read TGTGCCAGCAGCTTGCGCCTAGCGGAAGAGACCCAGTACTTC. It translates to CASSLRLAEETQYF.

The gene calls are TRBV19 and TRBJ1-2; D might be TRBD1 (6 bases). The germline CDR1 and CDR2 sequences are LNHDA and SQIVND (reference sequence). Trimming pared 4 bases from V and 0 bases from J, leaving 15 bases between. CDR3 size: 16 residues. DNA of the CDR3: TGTGCCAGTAGTAGTAGACAGGCGAACACTAACTATGGCTACACCTTC. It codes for CASSSRQANTNYGYTF.

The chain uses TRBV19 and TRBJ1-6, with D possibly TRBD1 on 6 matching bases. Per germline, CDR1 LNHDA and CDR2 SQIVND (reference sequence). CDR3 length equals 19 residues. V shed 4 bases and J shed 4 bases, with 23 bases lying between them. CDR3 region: CASSSLLLAGAYYNSPLHF. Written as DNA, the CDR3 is TGTGCCAGTAGTAGCCTTCTCCTCGCGGGGGCGTATTATAATTCACCCCTCCACTTT.

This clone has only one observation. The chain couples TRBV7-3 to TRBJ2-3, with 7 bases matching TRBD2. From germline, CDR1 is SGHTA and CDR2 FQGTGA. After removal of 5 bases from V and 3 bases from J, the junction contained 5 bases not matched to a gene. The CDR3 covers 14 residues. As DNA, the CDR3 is TGTGCCAGCAGCCCCCGGGACTATACAGATACGCAGTATTTT. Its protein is CASSPRDYTDTQYF.

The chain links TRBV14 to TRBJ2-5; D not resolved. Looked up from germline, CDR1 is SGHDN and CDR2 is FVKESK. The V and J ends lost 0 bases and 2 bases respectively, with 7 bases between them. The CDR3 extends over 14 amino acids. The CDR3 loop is CASSQDVQQETQYF. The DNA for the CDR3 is TGTGCCAGCAGCCAAGATGTACAGCAAGAGACCCAGTACTTC.

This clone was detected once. CDR3 protein: CASSRTGQLTYEQYF. The DNA for the CDR3 is TGCGCCAGCAGCCGAACCGGACAGTTAACCTACGAGCAGTACTTC. The rearrangement joins TRBV4-3 to TRBJ2-7; D might be TRBD1 (6 bases). Germline loops: CDR1 LGHNA, CDR2 YSLEER. This CDR3 has 15 residues. V lost 4 bases to trimming and J lost 2 bases, with 15 bases between them.

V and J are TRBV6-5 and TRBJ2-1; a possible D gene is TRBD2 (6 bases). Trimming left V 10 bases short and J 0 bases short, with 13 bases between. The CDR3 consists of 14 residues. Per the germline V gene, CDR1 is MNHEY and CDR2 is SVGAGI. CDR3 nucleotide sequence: TGTGCCACCCTTGCGGGGAGCTCCTACAATGAGCAGTTCTTC. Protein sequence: CATLAGSSYNEQFF.

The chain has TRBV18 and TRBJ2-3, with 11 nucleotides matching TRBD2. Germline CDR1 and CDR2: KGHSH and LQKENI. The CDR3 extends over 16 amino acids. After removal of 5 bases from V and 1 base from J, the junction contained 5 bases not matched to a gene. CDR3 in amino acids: CASSSSSGGRTDTQYF. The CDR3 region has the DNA TGTGCCAGCTCATCCTCTAGCGGGGGGCGCACAGATACGCAGTATTTT.

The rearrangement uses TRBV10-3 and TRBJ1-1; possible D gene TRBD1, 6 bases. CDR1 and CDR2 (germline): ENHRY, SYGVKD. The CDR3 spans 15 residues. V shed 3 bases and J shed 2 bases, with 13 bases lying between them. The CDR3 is CAISEPSGANTEAFF. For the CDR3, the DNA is TGTGCCATCAGTGAACCGTCAGGGGCAAACACTGAAGCTTTCTTT.

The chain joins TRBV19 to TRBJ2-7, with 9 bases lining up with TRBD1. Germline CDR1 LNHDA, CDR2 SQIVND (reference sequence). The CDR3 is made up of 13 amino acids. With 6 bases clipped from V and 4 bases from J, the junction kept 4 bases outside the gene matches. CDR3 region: CASRGQGSYEQYF. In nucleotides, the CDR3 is TGTGCCAGTAGGGGACAGGGTTCATACGAGCAGTACTTC.

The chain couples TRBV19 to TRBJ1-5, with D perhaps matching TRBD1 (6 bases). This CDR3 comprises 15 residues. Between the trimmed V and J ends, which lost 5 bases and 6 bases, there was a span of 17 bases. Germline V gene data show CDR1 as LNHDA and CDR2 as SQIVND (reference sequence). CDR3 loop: CASSYAGVISQPQHF. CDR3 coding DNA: TGTGCCAGTAGTTACGCAGGGGTAATAAGTCAGCCCCAGCATTTT.

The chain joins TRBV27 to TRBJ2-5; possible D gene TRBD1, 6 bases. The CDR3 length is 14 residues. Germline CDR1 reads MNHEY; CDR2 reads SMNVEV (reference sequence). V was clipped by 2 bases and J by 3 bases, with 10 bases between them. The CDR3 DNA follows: TGTGCCAGCAGTTTAGGGCAGGGGAAAGAGACCCAGTACTTC. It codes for CASSLGQGKETQYF.

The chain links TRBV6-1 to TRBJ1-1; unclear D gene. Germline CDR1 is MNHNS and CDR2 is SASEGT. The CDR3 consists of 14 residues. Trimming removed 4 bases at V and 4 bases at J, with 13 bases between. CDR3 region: CASSVNRVGTEAFF. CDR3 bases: TGTGCCAGCAGTGTTAATCGGGTGGGCACTGAAGCTTTCTTT.

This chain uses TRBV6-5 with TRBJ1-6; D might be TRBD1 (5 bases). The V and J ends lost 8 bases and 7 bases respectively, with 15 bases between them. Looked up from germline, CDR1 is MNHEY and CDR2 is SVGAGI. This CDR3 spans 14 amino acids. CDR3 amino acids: CASGQGLLNSPLHF. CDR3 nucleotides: TGTGCCAGCGGTCAGGGTCTATTAAATTCACCCCTCCACTTT.

Here the CDR3 reads CAISEDKDSGSNQPQHF. CDR3 coding DNA: TGTGCCATCAGTGAGGACAAGGACAGTGGAAGCAATCAGCCCCAGCATTTT. The V gene is TRBV10-3, the J gene TRBJ1-5; possible D gene TRBD1, 6 bases. CDR1 is ENHRY, CDR2 SYGVKD, per germline. Trimming cost V 2 bases and J 1 base, with 15 bases left between them. This CDR3 is built from 17 residues.

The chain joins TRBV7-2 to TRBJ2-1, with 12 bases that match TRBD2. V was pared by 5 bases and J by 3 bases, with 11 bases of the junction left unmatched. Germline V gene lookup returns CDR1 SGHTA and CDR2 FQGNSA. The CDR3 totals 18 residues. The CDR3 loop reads CASSTRTSGGLGYNEQFF. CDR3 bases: TGTGCCAGCAGCACCCGAACTAGCGGGGGGTTGGGCTACAATGAGCAGTTCTTC.

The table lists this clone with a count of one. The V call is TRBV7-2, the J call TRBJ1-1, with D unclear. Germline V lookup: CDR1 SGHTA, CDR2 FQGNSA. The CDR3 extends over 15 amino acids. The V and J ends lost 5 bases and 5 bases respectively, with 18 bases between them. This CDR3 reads CASSPIRDLRTEAFF. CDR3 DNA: TGTGCCAGCAGCCCCATACGGGATTTGAGGACTGAAGCTTTCTTT.

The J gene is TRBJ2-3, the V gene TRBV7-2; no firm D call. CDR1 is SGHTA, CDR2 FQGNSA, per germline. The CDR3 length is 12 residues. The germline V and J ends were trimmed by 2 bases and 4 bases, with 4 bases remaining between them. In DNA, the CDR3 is TGTGCCAGCAGCTTATCGGCAGATACGCAGTATTTT. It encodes CASSLSADTQYF. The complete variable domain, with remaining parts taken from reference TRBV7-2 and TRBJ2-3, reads GAGVSQSPSNKVTEKGKDVELRCDPISGHTALYWYRQSLGQGLEFLIYFQGNSAPDKSGLPSDRFSAERTGGSVSTLTIQRTQQEDSAVYLCASSLSADTQYFGPGTRLTVL.

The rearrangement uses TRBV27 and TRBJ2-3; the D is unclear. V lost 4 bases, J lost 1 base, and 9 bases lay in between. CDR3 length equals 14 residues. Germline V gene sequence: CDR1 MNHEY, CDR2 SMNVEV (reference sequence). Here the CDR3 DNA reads TGTGCCAGCAGTTCCCGACGGGGCACAGATACGCAGTATTTT. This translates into CASSSRRGTDTQYF.

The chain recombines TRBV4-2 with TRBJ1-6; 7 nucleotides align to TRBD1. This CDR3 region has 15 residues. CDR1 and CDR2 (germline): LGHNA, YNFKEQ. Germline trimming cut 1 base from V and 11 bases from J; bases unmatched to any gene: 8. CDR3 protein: CASSQGRQGDTPLHF. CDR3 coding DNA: TGTGCCAGCAGCCAAGGGCGGCAGGGGGATACACCCCTCCACTTT.

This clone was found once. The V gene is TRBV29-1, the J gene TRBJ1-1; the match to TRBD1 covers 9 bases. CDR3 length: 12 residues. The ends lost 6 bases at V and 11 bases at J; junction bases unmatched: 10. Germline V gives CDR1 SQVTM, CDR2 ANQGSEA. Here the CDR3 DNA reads TGCAGCGTGGAGGGACAGGGCGGCTGGGCTTTCTTT. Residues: CSVEGQGGWAFF.

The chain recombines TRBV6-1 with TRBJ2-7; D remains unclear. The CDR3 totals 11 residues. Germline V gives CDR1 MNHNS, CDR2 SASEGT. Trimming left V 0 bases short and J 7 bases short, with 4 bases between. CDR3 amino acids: CASSEAREQYF. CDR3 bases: TGTGCCAGCAGTGAAGCTCGGGAGCAGTACTTC.

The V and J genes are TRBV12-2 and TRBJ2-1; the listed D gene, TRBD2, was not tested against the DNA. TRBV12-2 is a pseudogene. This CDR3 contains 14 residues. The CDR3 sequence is CAQKTTSGGHEQFF. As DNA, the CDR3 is TGTGCACAAAAGACCACTAGCGGGGGACATGAGCAGTTCTTC.

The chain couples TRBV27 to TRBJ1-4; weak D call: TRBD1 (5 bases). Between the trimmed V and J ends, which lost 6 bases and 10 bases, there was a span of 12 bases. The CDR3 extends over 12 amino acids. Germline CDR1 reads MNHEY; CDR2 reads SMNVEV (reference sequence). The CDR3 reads CASSPARGKLFF. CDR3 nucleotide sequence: TGTGCCAGCAGCCCCGCAAGGGGAAAACTGTTTTTT.

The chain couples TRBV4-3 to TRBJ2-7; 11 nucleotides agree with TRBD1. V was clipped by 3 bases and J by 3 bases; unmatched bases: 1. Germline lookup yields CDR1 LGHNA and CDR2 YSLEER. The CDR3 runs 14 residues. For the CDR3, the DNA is TGCGCCAGCAGCCAGGACAGGGGGCTCTACGAGCAGTACTTC. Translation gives CASSQDRGLYEQYF.

Written as DNA, the CDR3 is TGTGCCAGCAGGCAGCTGCCAGGGGGCCCATACGAGCAGTACTTC. Encoded protein: CASRQLPGGPYEQYF. V and J are TRBV14 and TRBJ2-7, with 8 bases that match TRBD1. Germline V gene data show CDR1 as SGHDN and CDR2 as FVKESK. With V trimmed by 6 bases and J by 4 bases, 11 bases remained unmatched. This CDR3 has 15 amino acids.

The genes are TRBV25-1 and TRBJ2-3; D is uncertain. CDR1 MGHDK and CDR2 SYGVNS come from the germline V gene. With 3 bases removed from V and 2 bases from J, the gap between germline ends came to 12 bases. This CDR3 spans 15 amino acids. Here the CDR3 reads CASSDKGRLTDTQYF. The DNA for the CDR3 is TGTGCCAGCAGTGACAAAGGCAGACTCACAGATACGCAGTATTTT.

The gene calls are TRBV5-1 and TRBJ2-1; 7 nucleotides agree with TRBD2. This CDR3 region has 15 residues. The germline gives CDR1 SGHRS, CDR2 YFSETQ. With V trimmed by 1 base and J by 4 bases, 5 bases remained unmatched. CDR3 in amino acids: CASSLSGEGYNEQFF. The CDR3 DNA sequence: TGCGCCAGCAGCTTGTCCGGGGAGGGTTACAATGAGCAGTTCTTC. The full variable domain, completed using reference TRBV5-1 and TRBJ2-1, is KAGVTQTPRYLIKTRGQQVTLSCSPISGHRSVSWYQQTPGQGLQFLFEYFSETQRNKGNFPGRFSGRQFSNSRSEMNVSTLELGDSALYLCASSLSGEGYNEQFFGPGTRLTVL.